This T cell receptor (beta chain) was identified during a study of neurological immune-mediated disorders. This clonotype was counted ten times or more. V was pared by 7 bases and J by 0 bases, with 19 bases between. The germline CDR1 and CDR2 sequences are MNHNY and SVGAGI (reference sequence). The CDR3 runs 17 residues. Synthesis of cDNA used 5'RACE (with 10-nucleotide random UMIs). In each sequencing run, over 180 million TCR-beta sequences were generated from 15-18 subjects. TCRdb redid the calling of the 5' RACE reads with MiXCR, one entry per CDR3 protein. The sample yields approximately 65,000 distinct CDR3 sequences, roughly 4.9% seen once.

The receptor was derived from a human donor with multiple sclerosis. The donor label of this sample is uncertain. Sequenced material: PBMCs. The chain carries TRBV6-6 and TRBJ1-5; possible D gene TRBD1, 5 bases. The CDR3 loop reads CASTAPTEFYSNQPQHF. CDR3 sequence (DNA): TGTGCCAGCACCGCTCCGACAGAATTCTATAGCAATCAGCCCCAGCATTTT.